Given below is one T cell receptor (beta chain) in context. As yet, its antigen is unknown. This entry belongs to a study of immune evolution from preneoplasia to lung adenocarcinoma. Clones were sequenced by immunoSEQ multiplex PCR, and TCRdb holds only the in-frame ones, with some missing. Among roughly 7,000 clones, approximately 88% were seen once, and the ten largest hold roughly 3.3%. V was cut by 1 base and J by 0 bases, with 16 bases left in between. CDR1 SGHVS and CDR2 FNYEAQ come from the germline V gene. The CDR3 spans 18 residues. Findings of the study overall: Top clone share appeared to fall from AAH through AIS, MIA, adenocarcinoma.

Source material: FFPE lung adenocarcinoma in situ tissue. V is TRBV7-6 and J is TRBJ2-1, with D unresolved. The source is a donor older than 65 with lung adenocarcinoma. CDR3 amino acids: CASSLESPAASSYNEQFF. The CDR3 coding sequence is TGTGCCAGCAGCTTAGAGTCCCCTGCGGCGAGCTCCTACAATGAGCAGTTCTTC.